The present entry profiles one T cell receptor (beta chain) with its context. The target antigen is unknown. Uncontrolled infection, other autoimmune disease, pregnancy or lactation barred patients from enrollment. This sample was included in a study of T cells in Graves' hyperthyroidism and ophthalmopathy. Study-level background: Blood was drawn when the patient was first diagnosed and still untreated.

Study-wide results and limits: The blood repertoire included most of the expanded thyroid clonotypes above 0.001. By a 13 V-J model, ophthalmopathy was set apart from stable hyperthyroidism.

The J segment lost 9 bases and the V segment lost 1 base, leaving 9 bases of the junction unmatched. Germline V CDR1 and CDR2: SGHDN, FVKESK. This CDR3 has 15 amino acids. Amplified TCR beta CDR3 regions derived from RNA transcripts. The HTBI primer set was used in a first-round RT-PCR of the TCR CDR3. TCRdb recomputed calls from the multiplex PCR reads with MiXCR, one row per CDR3 protein. Among almost 250,000 distinct CDR3 sequences, around 25% were seen once, and the ten largest hold roughly a third. The chain has TRBV14 and TRBJ1-5; 7 bases line up with TRBD1. This clonotype was sampled from a woman in her thirties or forties with Graves' ophthalmopathy. Sequenced input: blood. The CDR3 spells CASSQGGGVGWPQHF. DNA for the CDR3: TGTGCCAGCAGCCAAGGAGGGGGCGTGGGGTGGCCCCAGCATTTT. Combining the CDR3 with reference TRBV14 and TRBJ1-5 gives the whole variable domain EAGVTQFPSHSVIEKGQTVTLRCDPISGHDNLYWYRRVMGKEIKFLLHFVKESKQDESGMPNNRFLAERTGGTYSTLKVQPAELEDSGVYFCASSQGGGVGWPQHFGDGTRLSIL.